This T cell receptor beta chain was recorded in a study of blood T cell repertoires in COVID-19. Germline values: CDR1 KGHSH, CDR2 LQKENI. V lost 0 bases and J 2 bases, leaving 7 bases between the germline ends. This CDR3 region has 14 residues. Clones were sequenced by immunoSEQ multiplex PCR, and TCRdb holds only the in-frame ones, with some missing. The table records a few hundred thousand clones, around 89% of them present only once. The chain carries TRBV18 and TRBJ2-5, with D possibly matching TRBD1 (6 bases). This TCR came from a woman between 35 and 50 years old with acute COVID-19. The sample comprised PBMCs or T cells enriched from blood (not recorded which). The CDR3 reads CASSPPRGQETQYF. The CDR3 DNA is TGTGCCAGCTCACCACCGAGGGGGCAAGAGACCCAGTACTTC.